Presented here are 15 T cell receptor beta chains from one specimen sequenced in a study of T-cell reconstitution after alpha-beta-depleted transplantation in children. Unique molecular identifiers featured in how the TCRbeta library was prepared. TCRdb re-derived calls from the PCR reads in MiXCR, one entry per CDR3 protein. This table has over 550,000 distinct CDR3 sequences, 10% appearing once. The sequencing here drew on PBMCs from the stem cell graft donor, taken from the stem cell graft. The source is a human donor who donated a stem cell graft to a child with acute myeloid leukemia.

The chain combines TRBV2 with TRBJ2-7; D gene ambiguous. Looked up from germline, CDR1 is SNHLY and CDR2 is FYNNEI. The CDR3 is made up of 13 amino acids. V gave up 6 bases and J gave up 2 bases, with 11 bases separating them. The CDR3 DNA reads TGTGCCAGCAGGGGTGACGCTACCTACGAGCAGTACTTC. Translating gives CASRGDATYEQYF.

A few counts support this clonotype. The chain couples TRBV21-1 to TRBJ2-5; the table assigns TRBD2, which was not confirmed against the DNA. TRBV21-1 is flagged as a pseudogene. The CDR3 is 16 amino acids. The CDR3 nucleotides read TGTGCCAGCAGCCCCAGTTGGGAGGGCCCGTCAGAGACCCAGTACTTC. This gives the protein CASSPSWEGPSETQYF.

There are a few counts of this clonotype. This chain uses TRBV4-2 with TRBJ2-5; D unclear. V was clipped by 4 bases and J by 0 bases, with 9 bases between them. The CDR3 is made up of 14 amino acids. CDR1 is LGHNA, CDR2 YNFKEQ, per germline. In DNA, the CDR3 is TGTGCCAGCAGCCTTAGTATGTACCAAGAGACCCAGTACTTC. Its translation: CASSLSMYQETQYF.

This clonotype was seen at least ten times. This rearrangement joins TRBV29-1 to TRBJ2-5; 10 bases line up with TRBD1. The CDR3 extends over 14 amino acids. Germline CDR1 SQVTM, CDR2 ANQGSEA. The ends lost 5 bases at V and 2 bases at J; junction bases unmatched: 5. The CDR3 region has the DNA TGCAGCGTTTCCGGGACAGGGGATCAAGAGACCCAGTACTTC. Protein: CSVSGTGDQETQYF. The complete variable domain, with remaining parts taken from reference TRBV29-1 and TRBJ2-5, reads SAVISQKPSRDICQRGTSLTIQCQVDSQVTMMFWYRQQPGQSLTLIATANQGSEATYESGFVIDKFPISRPNLTFSTLTVSNMSPEDSSIYLCSVSGTGDQETQYFGPGTRLLVL.

In its sample, this clonotype was seen many times. The rearrangement joins TRBV5-1 to TRBJ2-7; TRBD2 matches at 8 bases. The junction had 8 bases not matched to a gene; V was cut back by 4 bases and J by 2 bases. This CDR3 is 15 amino acids long. Germline CDR1 SGHRS, CDR2 YFSETQ. The CDR3 DNA reads TGCGCCAGCAGCCCCTTGACGGGAGGGCCCTACGAGCAGTACTTC. Protein: CASSPLTGGPYEQYF.

This clonotype was seen ten or more times. This chain joins TRBV7-3 and TRBJ2-1; 9 nucleotides line up with TRBD2. CDR3 size: 15 residues. The J segment lost 4 bases and the V segment lost 3 bases, leaving 4 bases of the junction unmatched. Germline CDR1 SGHTA, CDR2 FQGTGA. The CDR3 loop reads CASSLFSGSYNEQFF. As DNA, the CDR3 is TGTGCCAGCAGCTTGTTTAGCGGGAGTTACAATGAGCAGTTCTTC. The full variable domain, rest sourced from reference TRBV7-3 and TRBJ2-1, is GAGVSQTPSNKVTEKGKYVELRCDPISGHTALYWYRQSLGQGPEFLIYFQGTGAADDSGLPNDRFFAVRPEGSVSTLKIQRTERGDSAVYLCASSLFSGSYNEQFFGPGTRLTVL.

This clonotype was recorded at least ten times. The chain combines TRBV30 with TRBJ2-1, with 12 bases fitting TRBD2. V lost 3 bases and J lost 4; bases outside the gene matches: 4. This CDR3 spans 15 amino acids. CDR1 and CDR2 (germline): GTSNPN, SVGIG (reference sequence). Here the CDR3 DNA reads TGTGCCTGGAGGGCGGGACTAGCGGGTTACAATGAGCAGTTCTTC. Protein sequence: CAWRAGLAGYNEQFF.

In this sample, this clonotype turned up many times. The chain is built from TRBV29-1 and TRBJ1-2; D is uncertain. The V and J ends lost 0 bases and 8 bases respectively, with 10 bases between them. CDR3 length: 12 residues. Per the germline V gene, CDR1 is SQVTM and CDR2 is ANQGSEA. CDR3 sequence reads: CSVEDPSPGYTF. CDR3 DNA: TGCAGCGTTGAAGATCCAAGCCCGGGCTACACCTTC.

This chain connects TRBV29-1 to TRBJ2-1; TRBD2 matches 9 bases. With 4 bases clipped from V and 6 bases from J, the junction kept 10 bases outside the gene matches. Per germline, CDR1 SQVTM and CDR2 ANQGSEA. The CDR3 has 15 residues. The CDR3: CSVARGGGRFNEQFF. The DNA for the CDR3 is TGCAGCGTTGCCCGCGGGGGGGGGCGGTTCAATGAGCAGTTCTTC.

In its sample, this clonotype was seen a few times. The CDR3 coding sequence is TGTGCCAGCAGTTACGGGACTTCGCTGGGACGGGCCCTCCACTTT. Translating it yields CASSYGTSLGRALHF. The chain couples TRBV6-5 to TRBJ1-6; a weak D match, TRBD1 (5 bases). This CDR3 is 15 amino acids long. Per germline, CDR1 MNHEY and CDR2 SVGAGI. The V end lost 2 bases, the J end lost 14 bases, and 19 bases lay between the germline ends.

This clonotype was counted at least ten times. J is TRBJ1-3 and V is TRBV7-9; D is undetermined. V shed 5 bases and J shed 4 bases, with 9 bases lying between them. The CDR3 runs 13 residues. The germline V gene encodes CDR1 SEHNR and CDR2 FQNEAQ (reference sequence). The CDR3 spells CASSHLQGNTIYF. The CDR3 DNA follows: TGTGCCAGCAGCCACCTACAGGGAAACACCATATATTTT.

This clonotype showed up just a few times. This sequence joins TRBV4-1 and TRBJ1-4, with D unclear. Looked up from germline, CDR1 is MGHRA and CDR2 is YSYEKL. The V gene lost 1 base and the J gene lost 4 bases, with 10 bases spanning the gap. This CDR3 has 15 amino acids. The CDR3: CASSQGPTVNEKLFF. The CDR3 nucleotides read TGCGCCAGCAGCCAAGGGCCTACCGTTAATGAAAAACTGTTTTTT.

The chain uses TRBV6-2 or TRBV6-3 and TRBJ2-1, with 14 bases fitting TRBD2. Trimming took 0 bases from V and 8 from J; bases not matched to a gene: 27. Per germline, CDR1 MNHEY and CDR2 SVGEGT. The CDR3 contains 24 residues. This CDR3 reads CASSYSKGPPTGTSGSKVYYEQFF. The CDR3 DNA reads TGTGCCAGCAGTTACTCGAAGGGGCCCCCAACCGGGACTAGCGGGAGTAAGGTGTATTATGAGCAGTTCTTC.

This clonotype was found many times. This chain joins TRBV7-3 and TRBJ2-1; D may be TRBD1 (6 bases). This CDR3 contains 14 residues. The V end lost 5 bases, the J end lost 5 bases, and 13 bases lay between the germline ends. The V gene's germline CDR1 is SGHTA and CDR2 FQGTGA. The CDR3 loop is CASSQTRGHNEQFF. The CDR3, as DNA: TGTGCCAGCAGCCAGACCAGGGGCCACAATGAGCAGTTCTTC. Together with reference TRBV7-3 and TRBJ2-1, the CDR3 gives the full variable domain: GAGVSQTPSNKVTEKGKYVELRCDPISGHTALYWYRQSLGQGPEFLIYFQGTGAADDSGLPNDRFFAVRPEGSVSTLKIQRTERGDSAVYLCASSQTRGHNEQFFGPGTRLTVL.

The gene calls are TRBV15 and TRBJ2-7; D possibly corresponds to TRBD2 (6 bases). CDR1 LNHNV and CDR2 YYDKDF come from the germline V gene (reference sequence). Trimming cost V 0 bases and J 3 bases, with 12 bases left between them. This CDR3 has 15 residues. DNA for the CDR3: TGTGCCACCAGCAGAGACCCGACTAGTGGCTACGAGCAGTACTTC. Residues: CATSRDPTSGYEQYF. Using reference TRBV15 and TRBJ2-7 for the parts outside the CDR3, the full variable domain is DAMVIQNPRYQVTQFGKPVTLSCSQTLNHNVMYWYQQKSSQAPKLLFHYYDKDFNNEADTPDNFQSRRPNTSFCFLDIRSPGLGDTAMYLCATSRDPTSGYEQYFGPGTRLTVT.